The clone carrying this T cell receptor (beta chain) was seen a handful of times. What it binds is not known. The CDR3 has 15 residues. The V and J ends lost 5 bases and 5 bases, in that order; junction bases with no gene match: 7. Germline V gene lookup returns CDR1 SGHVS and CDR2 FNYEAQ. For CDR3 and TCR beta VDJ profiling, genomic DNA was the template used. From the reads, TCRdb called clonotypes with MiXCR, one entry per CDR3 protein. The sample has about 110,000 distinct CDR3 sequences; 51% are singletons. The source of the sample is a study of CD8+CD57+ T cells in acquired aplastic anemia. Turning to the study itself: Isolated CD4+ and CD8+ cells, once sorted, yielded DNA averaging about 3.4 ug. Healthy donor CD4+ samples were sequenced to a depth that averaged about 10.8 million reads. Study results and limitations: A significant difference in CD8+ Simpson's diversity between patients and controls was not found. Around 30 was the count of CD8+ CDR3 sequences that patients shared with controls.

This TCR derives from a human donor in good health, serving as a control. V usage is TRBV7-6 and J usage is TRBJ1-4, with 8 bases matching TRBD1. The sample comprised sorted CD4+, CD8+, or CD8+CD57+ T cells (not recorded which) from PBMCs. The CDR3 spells CASSNQGQENEKLFF. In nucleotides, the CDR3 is TGTGCCAGCAGCAACCAGGGACAGGAGAATGAAAAACTGTTTTTT.